The 32 T cell receptor beta chains listed next were all sequenced from one sample in a study of shared clonotypes between healthy human individuals. Clones were read by immunoSEQ multiplex PCR, and TCRdb kept only the in-frame ones, dropping some. This sample carries more than 900,000 clones, about 80% of them seen once, and the ten largest clones take 0.6% to 0.75%. Sequencing used memory CD4+ T cells from PBMCs. Specified subset: CD45RA-negative fraction. These receptors came from a man aged 18-30 years in good health. Some clones in this sample may be carry-over from other donors' samples.

V gene TRBV7-2 combines with J gene TRBJ2-7, with D perhaps matching TRBD1 (5 bases). V was trimmed by 2 bases and J by 2 bases, leaving 10 bases between them. The germline V gene encodes CDR1 SGHTA and CDR2 FQGNSA. This CDR3 has 14 amino acids. CDR3 protein: CASSLPLTAYEQYF. CDR3 DNA: TGTGCCAGCAGCTTACCACTGACAGCCTACGAGCAGTACTTC. Full variable domain (remainder filled in from reference TRBV7-2 and TRBJ2-7): GAGVSQSPSNKVTEKGKDVELRCDPISGHTALYWYRQSLGQGLEFLIYFQGNSAPDKSGLPSDRFSAERTGGSVSTLTIQRTQQEDSAVYLCASSLPLTAYEQYFGPGTRLTVT.

This clone was found once. This rearrangement joins TRBV10-3 to TRBJ2-7; the D gene is possibly TRBD1 (6 bases). The germline V gene encodes CDR1 ENHRY and CDR2 SYGVKD. This CDR3 spans 13 amino acids. V lost 6 bases and J lost 4, with 13 bases in between. CDR3 sequence: CAISRDTGYEQYF. The CDR3 DNA follows: TGTGCCATCAGCAGGGACACGGGTTACGAGCAGTACTTC.

The rearrangement uses TRBV20-1 and TRBJ2-1; D gene uncertain. Germline CDR1 reads DFQATT; CDR2 reads SNEGSKA (reference sequence). Deletions cut 3 bases from V and 3 bases from J, with 3 bases between. This CDR3 comprises 11 residues. The CDR3 nucleotides are TGCAGTGCTAGGGACTACAATGAGCAGTTCTTC. Amino acids: CSARDYNEQFF.

This chain links TRBV27 with TRBJ2-1; TRBD2 matches 13 bases. This CDR3 comprises 16 residues. The J segment lost 9 bases and the V segment lost 5 bases, leaving 10 bases of the junction unmatched. Germline V CDR1 and CDR2: MNHEY, SMNVEV (reference sequence). For the CDR3, the DNA is TGTGCCAGCAGTCCCCGACTAGCGGGAGGACTGGGTGAGCAGTTCTTC. Its protein is CASSPRLAGGLGEQFF.

This clone was detected ten times or more. The chain combines TRBV6-5 with TRBJ2-7; 11 positions agree with TRBD2. CDR1 and CDR2 (germline): MNHEY, SVGAGI. The CDR3 length is 15 residues. Trimming removed 0 bases from V and 2 bases from J; junction bases left unmatched: 0. This CDR3 is CASSYSTSGAYEQYF. CDR3 in DNA: TGTGCCAGCAGTTACTCGACTAGCGGGGCCTACGAGCAGTACTTC.

V is TRBV10-3 and J is TRBJ2-3, with 10 bases fitting TRBD1. The germline V gene encodes CDR1 ENHRY and CDR2 SYGVKD. The CDR3 length is 15 residues. With 4 bases clipped from V and 1 base from J, the junction kept 2 bases outside the gene matches. The CDR3 here is CAISGGTGGTDTQYF. The CDR3 DNA reads TGTGCCATCAGTGGCGGGACAGGGGGCACAGATACGCAGTATTTT.

V and J are TRBV6-1 and TRBJ1-6; D is perhaps TRBD1 (5 bases). V lost 4 bases and J lost 12, with 19 bases in between. Germline lookup yields CDR1 MNHNS and CDR2 SASEGT. This CDR3 contains 15 residues. CDR3 bases: TGTGCCAGCAGTGCCCAGACGGGGCCCCAGGGACCCCTCCACTTT. It translates to CASSAQTGPQGPLHF.

V is TRBV5-6 and J is TRBJ2-1; a weak D match, TRBD1 (6 bases). The CDR3 sequence is 19 residues long. Trimming took off 1 base at V and 0 bases at J, with 20 bases between the two ends. Germline V lookup: CDR1 SGHDT, CDR2 YYEEEE. CDR3 sequence (DNA): TGTGCCAGCAGCTTGTTCGGCCGGACAGACTCCTTCTCCTACAATGAGCAGTTCTTC. It translates to CASSLFGRTDSFSYNEQFF.

This chain links TRBV29-1 with TRBJ1-2; D unclear. Germline CDR1 SQVTM, CDR2 ANQGSEA. This CDR3 has 10 amino acids. V gave up 3 bases and J gave up 10 bases, with 9 bases separating them. The CDR3 sequence: CSVEGPTYTF. The CDR3 DNA is TGCAGCGTTGAGGGCCCGACCTACACCTTC.

This clone has only a few counts. The chain combines TRBV2 with TRBJ1-1; unclear D gene. V was clipped by 3 bases and J by 3 bases, with 14 bases between them. The V gene's germline CDR1 is SNHLY and CDR2 FYNNEI. This CDR3 comprises 15 residues. The DNA of the CDR3 is TGTGCCAGCAGTGAGGGTCCGGTCCTATACACTGAAGCTTTCTTT. Its translation is CASSEGPVLYTEAFF.

Concerning this clone: This may be a read error: a much more frequent sequence differs by one nucleotide. The same CDR3 can be traced to other DNA sequences in this sample. The chain combines TRBV7-9 with TRBJ2-7, with unresolved D. The CDR3 runs to 14 residues. Germline V lookup: CDR1 SEHNR, CDR2 FQNEAQ (reference sequence). The CDR3 loop is CASSLPGDTYEQYF. CDR3 DNA: TGTGCCAGTAGCTTGCCAGGCGATACCTACGAGCAGTACTTC.

This clone was detected only once. CDR3 DNA: TGTGCCAGCAGCCAAGTACCGAGAGACACAGATACGCAGTATTTT. Protein: CASSQVPRDTDTQYF. This chain uses TRBV7-9 with TRBJ2-3; no firm D call. V lost 5 bases and J 2 bases, leaving 14 bases between the germline ends. CDR1 SEHNR and CDR2 FQNEAQ come from the germline V gene (reference sequence). The length of the CDR3 is 15 residues. Full variable domain (rest looked up from reference TRBV7-9 and TRBJ2-3): DTGVSQNPRHKITKRGQNVTFRCDPISEHNRLYWYRQTLGQGPEFLTYFQNEAQLEKSRLLSDRFSAERPKGSFSTLEIQRTEQGDSAMYLCASSQVPRDTDTQYFGPGTRLTVL.

The chain is built from TRBV7-9 and TRBJ1-4; D gene unclear. V was shortened by 4 bases and J by 8 bases, with 8 bases between the two germline ends. In germline, CDR1 is SEHNR, CDR2 FQNEAQ (reference sequence). This CDR3 has 12 residues. CDR3 loop: CASSSVVEKLFF. DNA of the CDR3: TGTGCCAGCAGCTCGGTTGTGGAAAAACTGTTTTTT.

Worth noting for this clone: One base away lies a much larger clone, so this may be a sequencing read error. Other nucleotide sequences in the sample specify the same CDR3. The chain joins TRBV7-3 to TRBJ1-1; D gene uncertain. Trimming stripped 5 bases from V and 1 base from J, with 8 bases between. Germline V gene sequence: CDR1 SGHTA, CDR2 FQGTGA. The CDR3 loop spans 13 amino acids. Written as DNA, the CDR3 is TGTGCCAGCAGCCTGGGCCAGAACACTGAAGCTTTCTTT. It codes for CASSLGQNTEAFF.

This clone was picked up one time. The sample has other DNA sequences that encode this CDR3 too. The chain recombines TRBV18 with TRBJ1-2; no definite D call. V lost 6 bases to trimming and J lost 8 bases, with 19 bases between them. The germline V gene has CDR1 KGHSH and CDR2 LQKENI. The CDR3 consists of 14 residues. CDR3 residues: CASSENFGGSGYTF. In nucleotides, the CDR3 is TGTGCCAGCTCTGAAAACTTCGGAGGGAGCGGCTACACCTTC. Variable domain in full (rest from reference TRBV18 and TRBJ1-2): NAGVMQNPRHLVRRRGQEARLRCSPMKGHSHVYWYRQLPEEGLKFMVYLQKENIIDESGMPKERFSAEFPKEGPSILRIQQVVRGDSAAYFCASSENFGGSGYTFGSGTRLTVV.

In its sample, this clone was seen a few times. The V gene is TRBV7-8, the J gene TRBJ1-1; D uncertain. Germline V CDR1 and CDR2: SGHVS, FQNEAQ. V lost 7 bases and J 0 bases, leaving 9 bases between the germline ends. The CDR3 consists of 13 residues. The CDR3 sequence is CASKQQLNTEAFF. DNA for the CDR3: TGTGCCAGCAAACAGCAACTGAACACTGAAGCTTTCTTT.

The chain has TRBV30 and TRBJ2-7, with TRBD2 matching 8 bases. From germline, CDR1 is GTSNPN and CDR2 SVGIG (reference sequence). With V trimmed by 1 base and J by 3 bases, 5 bases remained unmatched. CDR3 length equals 14 residues. This CDR3 reads CAWSGTSGFYEQYF. The CDR3 DNA follows: TGTGCCTGGAGTGGCACTAGCGGCTTCTACGAGCAGTACTTC. Full variable domain (remainder filled in from reference TRBV30 and TRBJ2-7): SQTIHQWPATLVQPVGSPLSLECTVEGTSNPNLYWYRQAAGRGLQLLFYSVGIGQISSEVPQNLSASRPQDRQFILSSKKLLLSDSGFYLCAWSGTSGFYEQYFGPGTRLTVT.

A few counts support this clone. V and J are TRBV30 and TRBJ2-3; tentative D call: TRBD2 (6 bases). The CDR3 covers 16 residues. The V and J ends lost 2 bases and 0 bases respectively, with 15 bases between them. The germline CDR1 and CDR2 sequences are GTSNPN and SVGIG (reference sequence). CDR3 residues: CAWSRPFGGSTDTQYF. DNA for the CDR3: TGTGCCTGGAGTCGGCCCTTTGGGGGGAGCACAGATACGCAGTATTTT.

The sample holds a few counts of this clone. The chain combines TRBV5-1 with TRBJ2-7; D is uncertain. Per germline, CDR1 SGHRS and CDR2 YFSETQ. The CDR3 covers 11 residues. V lost 0 bases and J lost 4, with 2 bases in between. The CDR3 DNA sequence: TGCGCCAGCAGCTTGGTATACGAGCAGTACTTC. It specifies CASSLVYEQYF.

CDR3 sequence reads: CASSLGSLNTEAFF. CDR3 coding DNA: TGTGCCAGCAGCTTAGGTAGCTTAAACACTGAAGCTTTCTTT. This chain links TRBV7-9 with TRBJ1-1; the D is unclear. CDR1 SEHNR and CDR2 FQNEAQ come from the germline V gene (reference sequence). The length of the CDR3 is 14 residues. The V end lost 1 base, the J end lost 2 bases, and 8 bases lay between the germline ends.

The chain couples TRBV2 to TRBJ1-4; 7 positions match TRBD1. With V trimmed by 5 bases and J by 8 bases, 2 bases remained unmatched. There are 12 residues in the CDR3. The germline V gene encodes CDR1 SNHLY and CDR2 FYNNEI. In DNA, the CDR3 is TGTGCCAGCAGTTTGGACAGGGAAAAACTGTTTTTT. Translation: CASSLDREKLFF.

CDR3 coding DNA: TGCGCCAGCAGTCAAGTGGGAGGCGGCCGGTACGAGCAGTACTTC. It is translated as CASSQVGGGRYEQYF. The chain carries TRBV10-1 and TRBJ2-7; possibly TRBD2 for D (6 bases). CDR1 is WNHNN, CDR2 SYGVQD, per germline (reference sequence). V shed 5 bases and J shed 4 bases, with 18 bases lying between them. The CDR3 covers 15 residues.

The chain combines TRBV2 with TRBJ1-2; D is unclear. This CDR3 contains 14 residues. Germline values: CDR1 SNHLY, CDR2 FYNNEI. V was cut by 7 bases and J by 0 bases, with 12 bases left in between. The CDR3 nucleotides are TGTGCCAGCACCAGAGGGCCACCTAACTATGGCTACACCTTC. It is translated as CASTRGPPNYGYTF.

The chain recombines TRBV18 with TRBJ2-2, with 7 bases that match TRBD2. The CDR3 is 17 amino acids. Germline assignment: CDR1 KGHSH and CDR2 LQKENI. The J segment lost 3 bases and the V segment lost 3 bases, leaving 10 bases of the junction unmatched. The CDR3 reads CASSPRAGPADTGELFF. The DNA for the CDR3 is TGTGCCAGCTCACCTCGAGCGGGGCCGGCGGACACCGGGGAGCTGTTTTTT.

There are a few counts of this clone. J is TRBJ1-3 and V is TRBV7-8; D call uncertain. This CDR3 contains 14 residues. Germline-derived CDR1 and CDR2 are SGHVS and FQNEAQ. V lost 5 bases and J 1 base, leaving 9 bases between the germline ends. The CDR3 DNA sequence: TGTGCCAGCAGCAGAACGGGATCTGGAAACACCATATATTTT. Protein: CASSRTGSGNTIYF.

V usage is TRBV7-2 and J usage is TRBJ2-1; 9 nucleotides agree with TRBD2. Trimming took 2 bases from V and 6 from J; bases not matched to a gene: 8. The CDR3 sequence is 16 residues long. The germline V gene encodes CDR1 SGHTA and CDR2 FQGNSA. CDR3 nucleotides: TGTGCCAGCAGCTTAATGGGGTCGCGGGAGGGCAATGAGCAGTTCTTC. Translated: CASSLMGSREGNEQFF. The full variable domain, in which reference TRBV7-2 and TRBJ2-1 provide the parts outside the CDR3, is GAGVSQSPSNKVTEKGKDVELRCDPISGHTALYWYRQSLGQGLEFLIYFQGNSAPDKSGLPSDRFSAERTGGSVSTLTIQRTQQEDSAVYLCASSLMGSREGNEQFFGPGTRLTVL.

CDR3 in DNA: TGTGCCAGCAGCTTAGCCTCCGGGACAGTTAGTAATCAGCCCCAGCATTTT. Protein product: CASSLASGTVSNQPQHF. This chain links TRBV7-9 with TRBJ1-5; 7 nucleotides match TRBD1. The V gene's germline CDR1 is SEHNR and CDR2 FQNEAQ (reference sequence). The V segment lost 0 bases and the J segment 4 bases; nucleotides outside the gene matches: 9. This CDR3 is built from 17 residues.

This clone was observed many times. This chain connects TRBV2 to TRBJ2-3; no firm D call. V shed 8 bases and J shed 2 bases, with 14 bases lying between them. Germline-derived CDR1 and CDR2 are SNHLY and FYNNEI. This CDR3 has 14 amino acids. Here the CDR3 DNA reads TGTGCCAGCGTCCCTACGGGTATCACAGATACGCAGTATTTT. It yields the protein CASVPTGITDTQYF.

The genes are TRBV28 and TRBJ2-4; D is perhaps TRBD1 (6 bases). Germline CDR1 is MDHEN and CDR2 is SYDVKM. V lost 5 bases, J lost 8 bases, and 19 bases lay in between. The CDR3 spans 15 residues. The CDR3 reads CASSPWDILHHIQYF. The CDR3 nucleotides read TGTGCCAGCAGTCCCTGGGACATCCTTCATCACATTCAGTACTTC.

The V call is TRBV20-1, the J call TRBJ1-1, with D unclear. This CDR3 is 11 amino acids long. Germline V gene sequence: CDR1 DFQATT, CDR2 SNEGSKA (reference sequence). CDR3 DNA: TGCAGACCCGCACTGGGCACTGAAGCTTTCTTT. Encoded protein: CRPALGTEAFF.

The chain links TRBV5-1 to TRBJ1-2; D is ambiguous. Germline V gene data show CDR1 as SGHRS and CDR2 as YFSETQ. V gave up 0 bases and J gave up 2 bases, with 11 bases separating them. The CDR3 is 15 amino acids. The CDR3 coding sequence is TGCGCCAGCAGCTTGGCTGGAACTGACAACTATGGCTACACCTTC. The encoded protein is CASSLAGTDNYGYTF.

J is TRBJ2-1 and V is TRBV12-5; D is ambiguous. The V gene lost 2 bases and the J gene lost 11 bases, with 10 bases spanning the gap. The germline CDR1 and CDR2 sequences are LGHNT and FRNRAP. This CDR3 has 12 residues. Here the CDR3 DNA reads TGTGCTAGTGGTTTGTCCATCAACCAGCAGTTCTTC. Its translation is CASGLSINQQFF.